This T cell receptor beta chain was recorded in a study of Ad26.COV2.S vaccination and SARS-CoV-2 variants. General study findings and limits: Non-spike TCR breadth did not differ much between vaccine and placebo recipients. After vaccination, reports described spike-specific CD8+ and CD4+ T cell responses as showing substantial breadth.

Trimming cost V 0 bases and J 7 bases; bases outside gene matches: 3. Germline values: CDR1 GTSNPN, CDR2 SVGIG (reference sequence). This CDR3 spans 13 amino acids. About this clone: Its specificity is not known.

Sample treatment: some 19 received Ad26.COV2.S at low or high dose, single or two shots; five or six received placebo; per-sample allocation not given. Sampling occurred on day 63 after the first vaccine or placebo injection. An Ad26 vector that expressed Wuhan-strain SARS-CoV-2 spike constituted the vaccine. Profiled with immunoSEQ multiplex PCR; TCRdb holds only in-frame clones, not every one. The sample carries more than 300,000 clones, 70% to 90% recorded once. The source was peripheral blood, collected in a trial of Ad26.COV2.S vaccine versus placebo. The TCR was taken from a person between 18 and 65 years old who received the Ad26.COV2.S COVID-19 vaccine or a placebo. This sequence joins TRBV30 and TRBJ1-5; 7 bases line up with TRBD1. This CDR3 reads CAWSVGGGQPQHF. The DNA of the CDR3 is TGTGCCTGGAGTGTAGGGGGCGGGCAGCCCCAGCATTTT. The full variable domain, rest sourced from reference TRBV30 and TRBJ1-5, is SQTIHQWPATLVQPVGSPLSLECTVEGTSNPNLYWYRQAAGRGLQLLFYSVGIGQISSEVPQNLSASRPQDRQFILSSKKLLLSDSGFYLCAWSVGGGQPQHFGDGTRLSIL.